The 29 T cell receptor beta chains below come from one sample, sequenced in a study of blood T cell repertoires in COVID-19. Data came from immunoSEQ multiplex PCR; TCRdb stores just in-frame clones and leaves some out. The table includes some 200,000 clones, less than 90% detected once. Sequencing was performed on peripheral blood. Receptors originate from a woman in her sixties or seventies with COVID-19, enrolled during active disease.

The chain combines TRBV6-5 with TRBJ2-2, with D possibly being TRBD2 (5 bases). The ends were cut back, 9 bases at V and 3 bases at J, with 5 bases in the middle. This CDR3 spans 11 amino acids. Germline V gene sequence: CDR1 MNHEY, CDR2 SVGAGI. For the CDR3, the DNA is TGTGCCAGTAGCGACACCGGGGAGCTGTTTTTT. Its translation is CASSDTGELFF.

The rearrangement links TRBV29-1 to TRBJ2-7; D gene ambiguous. CDR3 length: 14 residues. Germline CDR1 SQVTM, CDR2 ANQGSEA. V was pared by 1 base and J by 1 base, with 11 bases between. CDR3 DNA sequence: TGCAGCGTTGAAGGGAGCTTTGGATCCTACGAGCAGTACTTC. It specifies CSVEGSFGSYEQYF.

V and J are TRBV6-6 and TRBJ2-1, with 11 bases identical to TRBD1. CDR3 size: 19 residues. The ends lost 6 bases at V and 0 bases at J; junction bases unmatched: 13. Germline-derived CDR1 and CDR2 are MNHNY and SVGAGI (reference sequence). Written as DNA, the CDR3 is TGTGCCAGCAGCCACTTACGGGACAGGGGGTCGAGCTCCTACAATGAGCAGTTCTTC. It specifies CASSHLRDRGSSSYNEQFF.

The CDR3 region has the DNA TGTGCCAGCAGCCCACGGGGTTGGGGCACTGAAGCTTTCTTT. Translated: CASSPRGWGTEAFF. V usage is TRBV7-2 and J usage is TRBJ1-1, with no clear D. V lost 5 bases and J lost 4, with 14 bases in between. This CDR3 has 14 residues. CDR1 is SGHTA, CDR2 FQGNSA, per germline.

The rearrangement links TRBV19 to TRBJ2-3; 8 bases are shared with TRBD2. The CDR3 consists of 17 residues. The V gene's germline CDR1 is LNHDA and CDR2 SQIVND (reference sequence). The V segment lost 5 bases and the J segment 2 bases; nucleotides outside the gene matches: 12. The CDR3 DNA sequence: TGTGCCAGTAGTTCTCTCGGGGGGGAAATCTACACAGATACGCAGTATTTT. Protein: CASSSLGGEIYTDTQYF.

The rearrangement links TRBV19 to TRBJ2-2; D is unclear. Trimming took 6 bases from V and 2 from J, leaving 10 bases between them. The CDR3 length is 14 residues. CDR1 and CDR2 (germline): LNHDA, SQIVND (reference sequence). The CDR3, as DNA: TGTGCCAGTAGCGAACAGACAAACACCGGGGAGCTGTTTTTT. Translation gives CASSEQTNTGELFF.

This CDR3 is CASSFAREVDEAFF. In DNA form, the CDR3 reads TGTGCCAGCAGCTTCGCCAGGGAAGTTGATGAAGCTTTCTTT. The genes are TRBV7-9 and TRBJ1-1, with D possibly TRBD1 on 5 matching bases. V was shortened by 3 bases and J by 7 bases, with 15 bases between the two germline ends. The CDR3 is made up of 14 amino acids. CDR1 is SEHNR, CDR2 FQNEAQ, per germline (reference sequence).

The chain links TRBV24-1 to TRBJ2-7; 8 nucleotides agree with TRBD2. After removal of 5 bases from V and 5 bases from J, the junction contained 7 bases not matched to a gene. The CDR3 runs 14 residues. The germline V gene encodes CDR1 KGHDR and CDR2 SFDVKD. The CDR3 is CATSVTGGPHEQYF. The CDR3 nucleotides read TGTGCCACCAGTGTGACGGGAGGGCCTCACGAGCAGTACTTC.

This chain joins TRBV13 and TRBJ2-7; TRBD1 agrees at 8 bases. CDR1 is PRHDT, CDR2 FYEKMQ, per germline (reference sequence). This CDR3 has 14 residues. Unmatched junction bases numbered 7, after V lost 6 bases and J lost 3 bases. Written as DNA, the CDR3 is TGTGCCAGCAGTGAGACAGGGGCCGGCTACGAGCAGTACTTC. It yields the protein CASSETGAGYEQYF. Drawing the rest from reference TRBV13 and TRBJ2-7, the complete variable domain is AAGVIQSPRHLIKEKRETATLKCYPIPRHDTVYWYQQGPGQDPQFLISFYEKMQSDKGSIPDRFSAQQFSDYHSELNMSSLELGDSALYFCASSETGAGYEQYFGPGTRLTVT.

The rearrangement links TRBV19 to TRBJ1-3; D is unclear. In germline, CDR1 is LNHDA, CDR2 SQIVND (reference sequence). V was shortened by 5 bases and J by 0 bases, with 8 bases between the two germline ends. The CDR3 is 14 residues long. CDR3: CASSPAYSGNTIYF. Here the CDR3 DNA reads TGTGCCAGTAGTCCAGCGTACTCTGGAAACACCATATATTTT.

The chain carries TRBV7-9 and TRBJ1-2; TRBD1 matches 10 bases. V lost 3 bases to trimming and J lost 4 bases; unmatched junction nucleotides: 2. The CDR3 runs 14 residues. Germline loops: CDR1 SEHNR, CDR2 FQNEAQ (reference sequence). CDR3 amino acids: CASSFRTGGYGYTF. DNA for the CDR3: TGTGCCAGCAGCTTCCGGACAGGGGGCTATGGCTACACCTTC.

V gene TRBV4-3 combines with J gene TRBJ1-2; D not certain. Deletions cut 0 bases from V and 8 bases from J, with 16 bases between. The CDR3 is made up of 15 amino acids. Germline assignment: CDR1 LGHNA and CDR2 YSLEER. The CDR3 loop reads CASSQETTAAGGYTF. In DNA form, the CDR3 reads TGCGCCAGCAGCCAAGAAACGACCGCCGCGGGGGGCTACACCTTC.

The rearrangement uses TRBV6-6 and TRBJ1-3; D is unresolved. The germline CDR1 and CDR2 sequences are MNHNY and SVGAGI (reference sequence). Trimming pared 5 bases from V and 0 bases from J, leaving 17 bases between. The CDR3 spans 17 residues. CDR3 region: CASSLTRGRSSGNTIYF. The CDR3 nucleotides read TGTGCCAGCAGTCTGACTCGCGGGCGAAGCTCTGGAAACACCATATATTTT.

This rearrangement joins TRBV3-1 (or the pseudogene TRBV3-2) to TRBJ1-6; maybe TRBD1 (5 bases). CDR3 size: 12 residues. In germline, CDR1 is LGHDT, CDR2 YNNKEL (reference sequence). V was pared by 8 bases and J by 7 bases, with 9 bases between. The CDR3 coding sequence is TGTGCCAGCCGTCGGGGGAATTCACCCCTCCACTTT. It codes for CASRRGNSPLHF.

The V gene is TRBV3-1 (or the pseudogene TRBV3-2), the J gene TRBJ2-1; TRBD2 agrees at 7 bases. Per the germline V gene, CDR1 is LGHDT and CDR2 is YNNKEL (reference sequence). V was clipped by 4 bases and J by 3 bases; unmatched bases: 9. The CDR3 is 16 residues long. For the CDR3, the DNA is TGTGCCAGCAGCCGTGTGTGGCTAGCGGACTACAATGAGCAGTTCTTC. Translation: CASSRVWLADYNEQFF.

This chain connects TRBV11-3 to TRBJ1-2, with 9 bases that match TRBD1. Germline values: CDR1 SGHNT, CDR2 YENEEA. V lost 1 base, J lost 8 bases, and 8 bases stayed unmatched. The CDR3 is made up of 15 amino acids. CDR3 amino acids: CASSLGDRGTYGYTF. In DNA, the CDR3 is TGTGCCAGCAGCTTAGGTGACAGGGGGACCTACGGCTACACCTTC.

CDR3 in DNA: TGTGCCAGCAGCTTCACTTCAGAGCAGTACTTC. Encoded protein: CASSFTSEQYF. V is TRBV11-2 and J is TRBJ2-7, with D unclear. The CDR3 sequence is 11 residues long. Trimming pared 3 bases from V and 7 bases from J, leaving 7 bases between. Germline CDR1 reads SGHAT; CDR2 reads FQNNGV. Together with reference TRBV11-2 and TRBJ2-7, the CDR3 gives the full variable domain: EAGVAQSPRYKIIEKRQSVAFWCNPISGHATLYWYQQILGQGPKLLIQFQNNGVVDDSQLPKDRFSAERLKGVDSTLKIQPAKLEDSAVYLCASSFTSEQYFGPGTRLTVT.

The chain recombines TRBV9 with TRBJ1-1; TRBD1 matches at 7 bases. V trimming: 4 bases; J trimming: 5 bases; junction bases outside the gene matches: 8. The CDR3 length is 14 residues. Germline V gene lookup returns CDR1 SGDLS and CDR2 YYNGEE. CDR3 in amino acids: CASSTGQVVTEAFF. The DNA of the CDR3 is TGTGCCAGCAGCACAGGACAGGTGGTTACTGAAGCTTTCTTT. Full variable domain (missing parts from reference TRBV9 and TRBJ1-1): DSGVTQTPKHLITATGQRVTLRCSPRSGDLSVYWYQQSLDQGLQFLIQYYNGEERAKGNILERFSAQQFPDLHSELNLSSLELGDSALYFCASSTGQVVTEAFFGQGTRLTVV.

CDR3 sequence: CASSMPRGAGYNEQFF. CDR3 coding DNA: TGTGCCAGTAGTATGCCTCGGGGGGCGGGATACAATGAGCAGTTCTTC. This chain links TRBV19 with TRBJ2-1; D may be TRBD2 (7 bases). The germline CDR1 and CDR2 sequences are LNHDA and SQIVND (reference sequence). This CDR3 has 16 amino acids. The V end was cut by 3 bases, the J end by 4 bases, with 16 bases between.

V usage is TRBV13 and J usage is TRBJ2-1; 9 bases map to TRBD1. The germline V gene has CDR1 PRHDT and CDR2 FYEKMQ (reference sequence). The CDR3 totals 14 residues. With 4 bases clipped from V and 12 bases from J, the junction kept 10 bases outside the gene matches. The CDR3 DNA is TGTGCCAGCAGCTCGGGGACAGGGCAGGCCGGGCAGTTCTTC. It specifies CASSSGTGQAGQFF.

The chain carries TRBV24-1 and TRBJ2-1; D is possibly TRBD1 (6 bases). Looked up from germline, CDR1 is KGHDR and CDR2 is SFDVKD. Trimming shortened V by 1 base and J by 1 base, and 10 bases separated the two germline ends. The CDR3 is 16 residues long. In nucleotides, the CDR3 is TGTGCCACCAGTGATTTCTCAGGGGAGTCCTACAATGAGCAGTTCTTC. This gives the protein CATSDFSGESYNEQFF.

This chain joins TRBV5-1 and TRBJ2-7; D is undetermined. Trimming took 0 bases from V and 4 from J, leaving 5 bases between them. The CDR3 runs 12 residues. Germline V lookup: CDR1 SGHRS, CDR2 YFSETQ. The CDR3 bases are TGCGCCAGCAGCTTGGATCTTTACGAGCAGTACTTC. It specifies CASSLDLYEQYF.

V usage is TRBV3-1 (or the pseudogene TRBV3-2) and J usage is TRBJ2-7, with 8 bases aligning to TRBD2. Germline V gene data show CDR1 as LGHDT and CDR2 as YNNKEL (reference sequence). V shed 3 bases and J 2 bases; nucleotides not matched to a gene: 15. The CDR3 runs to 18 residues. CDR3 coding DNA: TGTGCCAGCAGCCACTCCGTCCCGGGTAGCGGGATCACCTACGAGCAGTACTTC. It specifies CASSHSVPGSGITYEQYF.

The chain has TRBV3-1 (or the pseudogene TRBV3-2) and TRBJ2-1, with 9 bases that match TRBD1. CDR3 length equals 16 residues. From germline, CDR1 is LGHDT and CDR2 YNNKEL (reference sequence). Trimming cost V 1 base and J 3 bases; bases outside gene matches: 4. CDR3 amino acids: CASSQVPGQGYNEQFF. CDR3 nucleotide sequence: TGTGCCAGCAGCCAAGTACCGGGACAGGGCTACAATGAGCAGTTCTTC.

This rearrangement joins TRBV7-8 to TRBJ2-1; the match to TRBD2 covers 7 bases. This CDR3 comprises 14 residues. Germline V gene data show CDR1 as SGHVS and CDR2 as FQNEAQ. V dropped 3 bases and J dropped 7; count of bases not matched to a gene: 6. CDR3 nucleotides: TGTGCCAGCAGCTTGGGTGGGAGGGTAAATGAGCAGTTCTTC. It specifies CASSLGGRVNEQFF.

CDR3 region: CAWTSGFIYGYTF. In DNA, the CDR3 is TGTGCCTGGACCTCGGGGTTCATTTATGGCTACACCTTC. The gene calls are TRBV30 and TRBJ1-2; D remains ambiguous. In germline, CDR1 is GTSNPN, CDR2 SVGIG (reference sequence). The CDR3 covers 13 residues. The V and J ends lost 4 bases and 5 bases respectively, with 14 bases between them. Drawing the rest from reference TRBV30 and TRBJ1-2, the complete variable domain is SQTIHQWPATLVQPVGSPLSLECTVEGTSNPNLYWYRQAAGRGLQLLFYSVGIGQISSEVPQNLSASRPQDRQFILSSKKLLLSDSGFYLCAWTSGFIYGYTFGSGTRLTVV.

This chain uses TRBV18 with TRBJ2-1; 13 bases map to TRBD2. The CDR3 totals 15 residues. J lost 7 bases, V lost 6 bases, and 6 bases had no gene match. Germline lookup yields CDR1 KGHSH and CDR2 LQKENI. The CDR3 is CASSSGLAGANEQFF. DNA for the CDR3: TGTGCCAGCTCTTCCGGACTAGCGGGAGCGAATGAGCAGTTCTTC.

The chain employs TRBV24-1 and TRBJ1-4, with TRBD1 matching over 8 bases. Germline lookup yields CDR1 KGHDR and CDR2 SFDVKD. V was pared by 4 bases and J by 0 bases, with 9 bases of the junction left unmatched. There are 18 residues in the CDR3. The CDR3 protein is CATSEGQGATATNEKLFF. The CDR3 DNA sequence: TGTGCCACCAGTGAAGGGCAGGGGGCAACTGCAACTAATGAAAAACTGTTTTTT.

The chain links TRBV2 to TRBJ2-1; a weak D match, TRBD2 (6 bases). CDR3 length equals 12 residues. Germline values: CDR1 SNHLY, CDR2 FYNNEI. V dropped 6 bases and J dropped 9 bases, with 12 bases sitting between them. The CDR3 spells CASSERGSEQFF. The CDR3 bases are TGTGCCAGCAGCGAACGGGGGAGTGAGCAGTTCTTC.